The 32 T cell receptor beta chains in this list originate from one sample, sequenced in a study of Ad26.COV2.S vaccination and SARS-CoV-2 variants. Here immunoSEQ multiplex PCR was the method, and the copy in TCRdb shows in-frame clones only, minus some. The sample carries around 300,000 clones, about 88% recorded once. Regarding treatment: around 19 received Ad26.COV2.S at low or high dose, single or two shots; several received placebo; per-sample allocation not given. Sampling was performed 63 days after the first vaccine or placebo injection. The sample was peripheral blood, taken in a trial of Ad26.COV2.S vaccine versus placebo. Receptor source: a person aged 18-65 years who received the Ad26.COV2.S COVID-19 vaccine or a placebo.

This clone is a singleton in its sample. The V call is TRBV5-1, the J call TRBJ1-2, with D perhaps matching TRBD1 (5 bases). CDR3 length equals 12 residues. V was trimmed by 9 bases and J by 8 bases, leaving 17 bases between them. CDR1 is SGHRS, CDR2 YFSETQ, per germline. CDR3 sequence reads: CATRGPEAGYTF. The CDR3 DNA reads as TGCGCCACCCGGGGCCCCGAAGCAGGCTACACCTTC.

CDR3 nucleotide sequence: TGTGCCAGCAGGGAGGACAGGGTCTCCATCTATGAGCAGTTCTTC. Protein sequence: CASREDRVSIYEQFF. The chain recombines TRBV6-5 with TRBJ2-1; 8 bases map to TRBD1. The CDR3 has 15 amino acids. V trimming: 6 bases; J trimming: 8 bases; junction bases outside the gene matches: 12. From germline, CDR1 is MNHEY and CDR2 SVGAGI.

The J gene is TRBJ1-2, the V gene TRBV5-6, with D possibly matching TRBD1 (6 bases). The V gene's germline CDR1 is SGHDT and CDR2 YYEEEE. V was pared by 5 bases and J by 6 bases, with 29 bases between. The CDR3 spans 18 residues. CDR3 DNA sequence: TGTGCCAGCAGAGCCGGGACACTGGTCGGCACCAGACCGAATGGCTACACCTTC. It translates to CASRAGTLVGTRPNGYTF.

This chain links TRBV5-8 with TRBJ1-5; D may be TRBD1 (5 bases). The CDR3 has 14 residues. CDR1 and CDR2 (germline): SGHTS, YDEGEE. The V end lost 3 bases, the J end lost 7 bases, and 14 bases lay between the germline ends. CDR3 sequence reads: CASSSRQGWQPQHF. CDR3 DNA: TGTGCCAGCAGCTCGAGGCAGGGTTGGCAGCCCCAGCATTTT.

The chain has TRBV2 and TRBJ1-1, with 7 bases aligning to TRBD1. This CDR3 has 14 amino acids. Germline-derived CDR1 and CDR2 are SNHLY and FYNNEI. V lost 7 bases to trimming and J lost 4 bases; unmatched junction nucleotides: 9. The CDR3 is CASTLTGESTEAFF. CDR3 nucleotide sequence: TGTGCCAGCACCTTAACAGGGGAGAGCACTGAAGCTTTCTTT.

The V call is TRBV4-2, the J call TRBJ1-2, with no clear D. Deletions cut 6 bases from V and 0 bases from J, with 14 bases between. This CDR3 comprises 15 residues. CDR1 is LGHNA, CDR2 YNFKEQ, per germline. CDR3 DNA: TGTGCCAGCAGTTCGGCGGGAGCCTCTAACTATGGCTACACCTTC. Translating it yields CASSSAGASNYGYTF.

J is TRBJ2-2 and V is TRBV4-1, with 8 bases aligning to TRBD2. V lost 4 bases, J lost 2 bases, and 6 bases stayed unmatched. The CDR3 is 16 amino acids. Germline CDR1 is MGHRA and CDR2 is YSYEKL. The chain's CDR3 is CASSPKRGLNTGELFF. The DNA of the CDR3 is TGCGCCAGCAGCCCCAAGCGGGGGCTTAACACCGGGGAGCTGTTTTTT.

The CDR3 DNA reads as TGTGCCAGCAGCTTGGCTCAATGGAACCAAGAGACCCAGTACTTC. Translated: CASSLAQWNQETQYF. This chain connects TRBV11-1 to TRBJ2-5; D unclear. Germline CDR1 SGHAT, CDR2 FQDESV (reference sequence). The V end lost 3 bases, the J end lost 0 bases, and 11 bases lay between the germline ends. The CDR3 sequence is 15 residues long. The full variable domain, in which reference TRBV11-1 and TRBJ2-5 provide the parts outside the CDR3, is EAEVAQSPRYKITEKSQAVAFWCDPISGHATLYWYRQILGQGPELLVQFQDESVVDDSQLPKDRFSAERLKGVDSTLKIQPAELGDSAMYLCASSLAQWNQETQYFGPGTRLLVL.

The V call is TRBV2, the J call TRBJ2-2, with D perhaps TRBD1 (6 bases). This CDR3 spans 15 amino acids. Germline assignment: CDR1 SNHLY and CDR2 FYNNEI. The V and J ends lost 7 bases and 0 bases respectively, with 12 bases between them. As DNA, the CDR3 is TGTGCCAGCACCCTGGACAGCTCGAACACCGGGGAGCTGTTTTTT. Amino acids: CASTLDSSNTGELFF.

This clone appeared once. The rearrangement links TRBV20-1 to TRBJ1-5; D perhaps matches TRBD1 (6 bases). Germline V gene sequence: CDR1 DFQATT, CDR2 SNEGSKA (reference sequence). The CDR3 sequence is 17 residues long. With 6 bases removed from V and 2 bases from J, the gap between germline ends came to 23 bases. In DNA, the CDR3 is TGCAGTGCCAGTTTGATGCGGGGGGCACAAGGCAATCAGCCCCAGCATTTT. Its translation: CSASLMRGAQGNQPQHF.

In this sample, this clone turned up a few times. CDR3 residues: CASSFGQGRYLYSPLHF. The CDR3, as DNA: TGTGCCAGCAGTTTTGGACAGGGACGCTACCTATACTCACCCCTCCACTTT. V usage is TRBV2 and J usage is TRBJ1-6, with 8 bases matching TRBD1. Germline lookup yields CDR1 SNHLY and CDR2 FYNNEI. With 5 bases clipped from V and 10 bases from J, the junction kept 16 bases outside the gene matches. The CDR3 loop spans 17 amino acids.

The genes are TRBV19 and TRBJ1-4; D not resolved. The CDR3 contains 17 residues. V shed 3 bases and J shed 7 bases, with 21 bases lying between them. In germline, CDR1 is LNHDA, CDR2 SQIVND (reference sequence). CDR3 in amino acids: CASSILAAVEGSEKLFF. The DNA of the CDR3 is TGTGCCAGTAGTATTTTAGCGGCCGTGGAGGGTAGTGAAAAACTGTTTTTT.

The rearrangement joins TRBV25-1 to TRBJ1-1; no definite D call. Trimming removed 5 bases at V and 6 bases at J, with 25 bases between. The CDR3 runs 17 residues. Per germline, CDR1 MGHDK and CDR2 SYGVNS. The CDR3 nucleotides are TGTGCCAGCAGTACCCGATGGGCAGGCGATCGGTACGCTGAAGCTTTCTTT. Translated: CASSTRWAGDRYAEAFF.

The chain carries TRBV6-5 and TRBJ1-1; weak D call: TRBD1 (5 bases). Trimming took off 8 bases at V and 6 bases at J, with 16 bases between the two ends. Germline lookup yields CDR1 MNHEY and CDR2 SVGAGI. This CDR3 spans 13 amino acids. The CDR3 nucleotides read TGTGCCAGCCGCCTTTCCGGGACGGCTGAAGCTTTCTTT. Translation gives CASRLSGTAEAFF.

This chain uses TRBV3-1 (or the pseudogene TRBV3-2) with TRBJ2-3; 8 bases are a match to TRBD2. The J segment lost 4 bases and the V segment lost 1 base, leaving 10 bases of the junction unmatched. Germline V gives CDR1 LGHDT, CDR2 YNNKEL (reference sequence). The CDR3 runs 17 residues. CDR3 amino acids: CASSQGWSSGQADTQYF. As DNA, the CDR3 is TGTGCCAGCAGCCAAGGGTGGTCTAGCGGGCAGGCAGATACGCAGTATTTT.

The chain has TRBV6-2 or TRBV6-3 and TRBJ1-1, with a possible D match to TRBD1 (5 bases). CDR1 is MNHEY, CDR2 SVGEGT, per germline. The CDR3 spans 15 residues. V lost 2 bases to trimming and J lost 4 bases, with 14 bases between them. The CDR3 spells CASSYGAGLVTEAFF. As DNA, the CDR3 is TGTGCCAGCAGTTACGGGGCAGGGTTGGTCACTGAAGCTTTCTTT.

The count of this clone is one. The chain combines TRBV7-3 with TRBJ2-6, with D unclear. Germline V gene lookup returns CDR1 SGHTA and CDR2 FQGTGA. The CDR3 spans 15 residues. V was pared by 5 bases and J by 0 bases, with 8 bases between. The CDR3 protein is CASSPGLSGANVLTF. As DNA, the CDR3 is TGTGCCAGCAGCCCCGGGCTCTCTGGGGCCAACGTCCTGACTTTC.

The V gene is TRBV7-2, the J gene TRBJ1-2; perhaps TRBD1 as D (6 bases). The germline V gene encodes CDR1 SGHTA and CDR2 FQGNSA. CDR3 length: 14 amino acids. Deletions cut 5 bases from V and 4 bases from J, with 14 bases between. The CDR3 coding sequence is TGTGCCAGCAGCCCGGGACACCGAGCCTATGGCTACACCTTC. Protein product: CASSPGHRAYGYTF.

This rearrangement joins TRBV5-1 to TRBJ2-3; TRBD2 is a possible D gene (6 bases). This CDR3 comprises 15 residues. V was trimmed by 3 bases and J by 0 bases, leaving 11 bases between them. Germline loops: CDR1 SGHRS, CDR2 YFSETQ. The CDR3 DNA is TGCGCCAGCAGCTCGGAGGGGTACAGCACAGATACGCAGTATTTT. This sequence encodes CASSSEGYSTDTQYF.

The chain has TRBV18 and TRBJ1-1; no clear D gene. CDR1 and CDR2 (germline): KGHSH, LQKENI. V was clipped by 5 bases and J by 0 bases, with 7 bases between them. The CDR3 has 13 residues. CDR3 nucleotides: TGTGCCAGCTCAAGGTCAATGAACACTGAAGCTTTCTTT. Translated, it gives CASSRSMNTEAFF.

The chain links TRBV12-5 to TRBJ2-5, with 8 bases matching TRBD2. V lost 8 bases to trimming and J lost 5 bases; unmatched junction nucleotides: 10. The germline gives CDR1 LGHNT, CDR2 FRNRAP. The CDR3 extends over 14 amino acids. The CDR3 nucleotides are TGTGCTAGTTCGGACGGGGGGGCTGGGGAGACCCAGTACTTC. The encoded protein is CASSDGGAGETQYF.

This clone has only one observation. The CDR3 spells CASSLWTSGSKDTQYF. Here the CDR3 DNA reads TGTGCCAGCAGCCTTTGGACTAGCGGGAGTAAAGATACGCAGTATTTT. The genes are TRBV7-8 and TRBJ2-3; 13 bases are a match to TRBD2. CDR3 length: 16 amino acids. Germline V gene lookup returns CDR1 SGHVS and CDR2 FQNEAQ. J lost 5 bases, V lost 5 bases, and 7 bases had no gene match. Full variable domain (missing parts from reference TRBV7-8 and TRBJ2-3): GAGVSQSPRYKVAKRGQDVALRCDPISGHVSLFWYQQALGQGPEFLTYFQNEAQLDKSGLPSDRFFAERPEGSVSTLKIQRTQQEDSAVYLCASSLWTSGSKDTQYFGPGTRLTVL.

The CDR3 DNA sequence: TGTGCCACCAGTGATTTTGGCGGGGGGGAGACCCAGTACTTC. Translated: CATSDFGGGETQYF. The chain joins TRBV24-1 to TRBJ2-5, with 8 bases lining up with TRBD2. From germline, CDR1 is KGHDR and CDR2 SFDVKD. With 1 base clipped from V and 5 bases from J, the junction kept 2 bases outside the gene matches. CDR3 length: 14 residues.

The CDR3 region has the DNA TGTGCCAGCAGTCCCGGGGGGAAGAGCATGAACACTGAAGCTTTCTTT. It is translated as CASSPGGKSMNTEAFF. The V gene is TRBV28, the J gene TRBJ1-1; D may be TRBD1 (5 bases). The V gene lost 5 bases and the J gene lost 0 bases, with 16 bases spanning the gap. This CDR3 region has 16 residues. Germline CDR1 and CDR2: MDHEN and SYDVKM.

V is TRBV7-8 and J is TRBJ1-2, with D perhaps TRBD1 (5 bases). V lost 5 bases and J lost 6, with 19 bases in between. Germline V gene data show CDR1 as SGHVS and CDR2 as FQNEAQ. The CDR3 is 15 amino acids. CDR3 amino acids: CASSPGTGPGNGYTF. CDR3 in DNA: TGTGCCAGCAGCCCGGGGACGGGTCCTGGGAATGGCTACACCTTC.

The V and J genes are TRBV28 and TRBJ1-3; a possible D gene is TRBD1 (5 bases). Germline V gene data show CDR1 as MDHEN and CDR2 as SYDVKM. The CDR3 sequence is 14 residues long. Trimming cost V 3 bases and J 5 bases, with 11 bases left between them. CDR3 DNA: TGTGCCAGCAGTTTGGGGCAGGCCCGAAACACCATATATTTT. Protein product: CASSLGQARNTIYF.

This clone has more than one count but fewer than ten. The chain is built from TRBV5-3 and TRBJ2-7; D possibly matches TRBD1 or TRBD2 (6 bases each). TRBV5-3 is classed as an ORF, of uncertain function. V shed 0 bases and J shed 3 bases, with 13 bases lying between them. The length of the CDR3 is 15 residues. CDR3: CARSLEGRTVYEQYF. In DNA, the CDR3 is TGTGCCAGAAGCTTGGAGGGGAGGACAGTCTACGAGCAGTACTTC.

V and J are TRBV10-3 and TRBJ2-3; no definite D call. CDR1 ENHRY and CDR2 SYGVKD come from the germline V gene. Between the trimmed V and J ends, which lost 2 bases and 1 base, there was a span of 7 bases. There are 14 residues in the CDR3. CDR3 DNA sequence: TGTGCCATCAGTGAGGGCCAGGGCACAGATACGCAGTATTTT. Translation: CAISEGQGTDTQYF.

The V gene is TRBV19, the J gene TRBJ1-3; D is unclear. V shed 6 bases and J shed 0 bases, with 6 bases lying between them. CDR3 length: 13 amino acids. From germline, CDR1 is LNHDA and CDR2 SQIVND (reference sequence). The CDR3 DNA follows: TGTGCCAGTAGAGTGTACTCTGGAAACACCATATATTTT. Translated, it gives CASRVYSGNTIYF.

The rearrangement joins TRBV2 to TRBJ1-1; tentative D call: TRBD1 (6 bases). Between the trimmed V and J ends, which lost 2 bases and 6 bases, there was a span of 13 bases. The CDR3 runs to 14 residues. From germline, CDR1 is SNHLY and CDR2 FYNNEI. The CDR3 loop reads CASSEFLSGAEAFF. As DNA, the CDR3 is TGTGCCAGCAGTGAATTCCTGTCAGGGGCTGAAGCTTTCTTT.

This clone has a single count. V is TRBV28 and J is TRBJ1-6; the D gene is possibly TRBD1 (5 bases). In germline, CDR1 is MDHEN, CDR2 SYDVKM. The CDR3 is 15 amino acids. Trimming pared 2 bases from V and 5 bases from J, leaving 10 bases between. CDR3 DNA sequence: TGTGCCAGCAGTTTAGGGGTAGGGGATAATTCACCCCTCCACTTT. The encoded protein is CASSLGVGDNSPLHF.

Remarks on this clone: Compared with germline, one end of the junction differs, possibly owing to a read error. The chain is built from TRBV7-7 and TRBJ2-1; TRBD2 matches 13 bases. This CDR3 has 15 residues. Germline CDR1 and CDR2: SSHAT and FNYEAQ (reference sequence). CDR3 amino acids: CASSAGTSGVGEQFF. The DNA of the CDR3 is TGTGCTAGCAGCGCAGGGACTAGCGGGGTGGGTGAGCAGTTCTTC.